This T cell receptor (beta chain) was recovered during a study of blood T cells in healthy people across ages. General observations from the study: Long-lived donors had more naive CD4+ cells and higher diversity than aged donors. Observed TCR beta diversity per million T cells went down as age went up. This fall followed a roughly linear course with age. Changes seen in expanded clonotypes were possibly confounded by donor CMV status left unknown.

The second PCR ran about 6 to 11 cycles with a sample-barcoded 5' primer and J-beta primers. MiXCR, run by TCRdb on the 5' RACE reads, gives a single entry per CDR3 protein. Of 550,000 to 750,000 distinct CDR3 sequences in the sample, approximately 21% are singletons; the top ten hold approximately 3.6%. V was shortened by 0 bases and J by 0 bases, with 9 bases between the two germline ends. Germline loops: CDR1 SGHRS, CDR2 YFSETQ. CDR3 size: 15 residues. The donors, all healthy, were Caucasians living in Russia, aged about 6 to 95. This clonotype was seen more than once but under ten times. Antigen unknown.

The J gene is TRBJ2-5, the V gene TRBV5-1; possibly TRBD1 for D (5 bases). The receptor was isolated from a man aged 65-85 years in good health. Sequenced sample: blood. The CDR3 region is CASSLGSGHQETQYF. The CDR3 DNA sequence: TGCGCCAGCAGCTTGGGTTCAGGGCACCAAGAGACCCAGTACTTC.